The 32 T cell receptor delta chains below all came from one sample that was sequenced in a study of DNA immune sequencing with unique molecular identifiers. All 8 TRDV and 4 TRDJ genes were targeted in 32-plex amplification of genomic DNA. The library had 12-nucleotide UMIs introduced over roughly 3 barcoding cycles, then a second adapter PCR. TCRdb fed the multiplex PCR reads to CATT. The top ten hold more than 65% of the sample, which has roughly 680 delta-chain clones, 15% to 20% seen once. The sample consisted of gamma-delta T cells from PBMCs. Receptors originate from a human donor in good health.

Notes on this clone: A single base is all that separates this from a far larger clone, so a read error is likely. This chain joins TRDV1 and TRDJ1; maybe TRDD3 (6 bases). TCRdb carries no J gene annotation; the J gene was assigned here by matching the DNA with germline. From germline, CDR1 is TSWWSYY and CDR2 QGS. V was pared by 2 bases and J by 4 bases, with 44 bases between. The CDR3 consists of 25 residues. The CDR3 loop is CALGESNPFPLLFSSQWILLDKLIF. The CDR3 DNA reads TGTGCTCTTGGGGAATCCAACCCATTCCCCCTCCTGTTTTCCTCCCAATGGATACTACTCGATAAACTCATCTTT.

To note about this clone: TCRdb shows a much larger clone's protein in place of this DNA's translation, and the two differ at residue 3, likely through a read error; the protein shown is translated from the DNA. Other DNA sequences within the sample encode an identical CDR3. The chain links TRDV1 to TRDJ1; 9 bases line up with TRDD3. TCRdb gives no J gene; it was assigned here by matching the DNA to germline. The CDR3 is 24 amino acids. Germline CDR1 reads TSWWSYY; CDR2 reads QGS. CDR3: CAHGELSRGHPLGDRGRYTDKLIF. The CDR3 nucleotides read TGTGCTCATGGGGAACTGTCTAGAGGTCACCCGCTGGGGGATCGAGGAAGGTACACCGATAAACTCATCTTT.

Remarks on this clone: Translating this DNA gives a protein that differs at residue 5 from the TCRdb one, which belongs to a much larger clone; a read error is likely, and the protein shown is this translation. The chain uses TRDV2 and TRDJ1, with 7 nucleotides matching TRDD3. V lost 2 bases and J lost 0; bases outside the gene matches: 8. The CDR3 is made up of 16 amino acids. Germline V gene lookup returns CDR1 GEAIGNYY and CDR2 EKD. The CDR3 loop reads CACDSLGGSYTDKLIF. CDR3 bases: TGTGCCTGTGACAGCCTGGGGGGCTCATACACCGATAAACTCATCTTT.

This clone counts as medium-sized. At the DNA level, this CDR3 is encoded by other sequences in the same sample as well. The J gene is TRDJ1, the V gene TRDV2; TRDD3 might be the D (5 bases). From germline, CDR1 is GEAIGNYY and CDR2 EKD. CDR3 length equals 16 residues. Trimming stripped 0 bases from V and 5 bases from J, with 18 bases between. In nucleotides, the CDR3 is TGTGCCTGTGACACCGGTTTTAGGAATACGAGAGATAAACTCATCTTT. Translation gives CACDTGFRNTRDKLIF.

This clone was recorded a few times. With only one base between it and a far larger clone, this is likely a read error. Other DNA sequences in the same sample also yield this CDR3. This chain links TRDV3 with TRDJ1; D possibly corresponds to TRDD3 (6 bases). This CDR3 contains 18 residues. Germline V lookup: CDR1 TVYSNPD, CDR2 GDNSRS (reference sequence). V was shortened by 2 bases and J by 0 bases, with 25 bases between the two germline ends. The chain's CDR3 is CAFEGTGVLGADTDKLIF. CDR3 coding DNA: TGTGCCTTTGAGGGGACGGGTGTATTGGGGGCCGACACCGATAAACTCATCTTT. Complete variable domain (other parts from reference TRDV3 and TRDJ1): CDKVTQSSPDQTVASGSEVVLLCTYDTVYSNPDLFWYRIRPDYSFQFVFYGDNSRSEGADFTQGRFSVKHILTQKAFHLVISPVRTEDSATYYCAFEGTGVLGADTDKLIFGKGTRVTVEP.

For this clone: A far larger clone is one base from this, pointing to a likely read error. Other nucleotide sequences in the sample specify the same CDR3. V and J are TRDV2 and TRDJ1; D call uncertain. Germline V gene data show CDR1 as GEAIGNYY and CDR2 as EKD. V dropped 1 base and J dropped 9 bases, with 17 bases sitting between them. CDR3 size: 14 residues. The CDR3 reads CACDTVEVRRELIF. The CDR3, as DNA: TGTGCCTGTGACACTGTAGAGGTAAGGCGGGAACTCATCTTT.

This clone was detected only a few times. The chain links TRDV2 to TRDJ3, with a possible D match to TRDD3 (5 bases). Germline CDR1 and CDR2: GEAIGNYY and EKD. The V gene lost 0 bases and the J gene lost 0 bases, with 14 bases spanning the gap. The CDR3 is made up of 19 amino acids. CDR3: CACDTAGTTLSWDTRQMFF. CDR3 bases: TGTGCCTGTGACACCGCTGGGACCACACTCTCCTGGGACACCCGACAGATGTTTTTC.

A single count supports this clone. A far larger clone is one nucleotide away, so this likely arose from a read error. The same CDR3 is also encoded by other DNA sequences in this sample. The chain recombines TRDV1 with TRDJ1, with 13 bases aligning to TRDD3. Here the J gene was assigned by germline matching of the DNA, as TCRdb has none. This CDR3 contains 25 residues. The V segment lost 2 bases and the J segment 3 bases; nucleotides outside the gene matches: 30. The V gene's germline CDR1 is TSWWSYY and CDR2 QGS. CDR3: CALGEGSYGSSYWGIRGFQADKLIF. DNA of the CDR3: TGTGCTCTTGGGGAAGGGTCCTACGGGTCGTCGTACTGGGGGATACGAGGTTTTCAGGCCGATAAACTCATCTTT.

This clone was seen more than once but under ten times. This likely traces to a read error, being one base from a far larger clone. At the DNA level, this CDR3 is encoded by other sequences in the same sample as well. The chain's CDR3 is CALGHGECLLLLATGGYKFSTDKLIF. Here the CDR3 DNA reads TGTGCTCTTGGGCATGGAGAGTGCCTTCTTCTGCTAGCTACTGGGGGATACAAATTCTCGACCGATAAACTCATCTTT. J is TRDJ1 and V is TRDV1; TRDD3 aligns across 12 bases. Germline matching of the DNA provided the J gene here, since TCRdb leaves it blank. This CDR3 contains 26 residues. Germline values: CDR1 TSWWSYY, CDR2 QGS. V trimming: 5 bases; J trimming: 2 bases; junction bases outside the gene matches: 36.

This clone turned up a few times. This is likely an artifact of a read error, given a far larger clone one base away. The V gene is TRDV2, the J gene TRDJ1; TRDD3 aligns across 8 bases. J gave up 8 bases and V 1 base, and 26 bases lay outside the gene matches. This CDR3 has 20 residues. Germline-derived CDR1 and CDR2 are GEAIGNYY and EKD. DNA for the CDR3: TGTGCCTGTGACACGTTGACCGCTGGGGGACACGGAGGGACCAACGAAAAACTCATCTTT. It is translated as CACDTLTAGGHGGTNEKLIF.

For this clone: TCRdb's protein for this DNA is that of a much larger clone and differs from the translation at residue 10, likely a read error; the protein shown is the DNA translation. The chain couples TRDV3 to TRDJ1; maybe TRDD3 (5 bases). Germline values: CDR1 TVYSNPD, CDR2 GDNSRS (reference sequence). The length of the CDR3 is 16 residues. The V and J ends lost 2 bases and 3 bases respectively, with 22 bases between them. In DNA form, the CDR3 reads TGTGCCTTTTTCGGCTTAGGCGGTGGGGTTGCCGATAAACTCATCTTT. Its translation: CAFFGLGGGVADKLIF. Together with reference TRDV3 and TRDJ1, the CDR3 gives the full variable domain: CDKVTQSSPDQTVASGSEVVLLCTYDTVYSNPDLFWYRIRPDYSFQFVFYGDNSRSEGADFTQGRFSVKHILTQKAFHLVISPVRTEDSATYYCAFFGLGGGVADKLIFGKGTRVTVEP.

Concerning this clone: TCRdb assigns this DNA the protein of a much larger clone, which departs from its translation at residue 12; this likely reflects a read error, and the protein shown comes from translating the DNA. The rearrangement joins TRDV1 to TRDJ1; 7 bases agree with TRDD3. The J gene is absent in TCRdb and was assigned here via DNA matching to germline. V lost 0 bases to trimming and J lost 0 bases; unmatched junction nucleotides: 28. The CDR3 runs to 24 residues. Germline V lookup: CDR1 TSWWSYY, CDR2 QGS. The CDR3, as DNA: TGTGCTCTTGGGGAACTGTCTAGAGGTCACCCGCCGGGGGATCGAGGAAGGTACACCGATAAACTCATCTTT. Amino acids: CALGELSRGHPPGDRGRYTDKLIF.

This clone has a handful of counts. TCRdb assigns this DNA the protein of a much larger clone, which departs from its translation at residue 18; this likely reflects a read error, and the protein shown comes from translating the DNA. The chain employs TRDV1 and TRDJ1, with 13 bases fitting TRDD3. Because TCRdb records no J gene, it was assigned here through a match of the DNA to germline. CDR1 is TSWWSYY and CDR2 is QGS in the germline V gene. J was trimmed by 1 base and V by 5 bases; bases with no gene match: 34. This CDR3 is built from 26 residues. The CDR3, as DNA: TGTGCTCTTGGGCATGGAGAGTGCCTTCTTCTGCTAGCTACTGGGGGATACGAATTCTCCACCGATAAACTCATCTTT. It is translated as CALGHGECLLLLATGGYEFSTDKLIF.

Only a few counts were recorded for this clone. The rearrangement links TRDV1 to TRDJ3; tentative D call: TRDD3 (5 bases). Here the J gene was assigned by germline matching of the DNA, as TCRdb has none. The CDR3 has 23 amino acids. The germline V and J ends were trimmed by 4 bases and 1 base, with 29 bases remaining between them. Looked up from germline, CDR1 is TSWWSYY and CDR2 is QGS. CDR3 loop: CALGAPSPNFKLLASWDTRQMFF. CDR3 sequence (DNA): TGTGCTCTTGGGGCACCCTCCCCAAATTTCAAACTACTGGCTTCCTGGGACACCCGACAGATGTTTTTC.

As for this clone: The protein TCRdb lists belongs to a much larger clone and differs from this DNA's translation at residue 11, which points to a read error; the protein shown is made from the DNA. V and J are TRDV1 and TRDJ1, with 9 positions matching TRDD3. In the absence of a J gene in TCRdb, the DNA was matched to germline to assign it here. This CDR3 is 24 amino acids long. Per the germline V gene, CDR1 is TSWWSYY and CDR2 is QGS. The junction had 26 bases not matched to a gene; V was cut back by 0 bases and J by 0 bases. CDR3 sequence (DNA): TGTGCTCTTGGGGAACTGTCTAGAGGTCACCTGCTGGGGGATCGAGGAAGGTACACCGATAAACTCATCTTT. This sequence encodes CALGELSRGHLLGDRGRYTDKLIF.

This clone came up a few times. Just one base apart from a much larger clone, this may be a read error. This sequence joins TRDV2 and TRDJ2; TRDD3 is a possible D gene (6 bases). The better agreement between TRDJ1 and the DNA end casts doubt on the J call. The CDR3 is made up of 18 amino acids. Germline-derived CDR1 and CDR2 are GEAIGNYY and EKD. The CDR3 DNA reads as TGTGCCTGTGACACCGTAGCGTTGGGGGCCTACAAAACCGGTAAACTCATCTTT. Translated, it gives CACDTVALGAYKTGKLIF.

This chain uses TRAV29/DV5 with TRDJ2; D is possibly TRDD3 (5 bases). Assignment of the J gene here rests on matching the DNA to germline, because TCRdb gives none. Per the germline V gene, CDR1 is NSMFDY and CDR2 is ISSIKDK. CDR3 length equals 18 residues. V lost 0 bases and J 0 bases, leaving 18 bases between the germline ends. The CDR3 loop reads CAASAKGGSTSLTAQLFF. Written as DNA, the CDR3 is TGTGCAGCAAGCGCGAAGGGGGGGTCAACTTCTTTGACAGCACAACTCTTCTTT.

Notes on this clone: Given a far larger clone just one base away, this is likely a sequencing read error. This rearrangement joins TRDV2 to TRDJ1, with D possibly TRDD3 on 5 matching bases. V lost 4 bases and J 0 bases, leaving 20 bases between the germline ends. CDR1 and CDR2 (germline): GEAIGNYY, EKD. This CDR3 spans 17 amino acids. The CDR3 DNA reads as TGTGCCTGTGAAGGGATGAGCACGTTCGGCGACACCGATAAACTCATCTTT. Its translation: CACEGMSTFGDTDKLIF.

On this clone itself: A far larger clone is off by one base, so a read error is likely. The identical CDR3 is also encoded by other nucleotide sequences in the sample. The gene calls are TRDV2 and TRDJ1; 7 nucleotides match TRDD3. The germline gives CDR1 GEAIGNYY, CDR2 EKD. The CDR3 loop spans 16 amino acids. With V trimmed by 3 bases and J by 0 bases, 9 bases remained unmatched. This CDR3 is CACDGLGGSYTDKLIF. CDR3 bases: TGTGCCTGTGACGGCCTGGGGGGTTCATACACCGATAAACTCATCTTT.

This clone appeared a few times. The protein that TCRdb holds for this DNA derives from a much larger clone and differs from the translated DNA at residue 20, which likely indicates a read error; the protein shown here is translated from the DNA. The rearrangement links TRDV1 to TRDJ1; 12 bases agree with TRDD3. TCRdb does not report a J gene; here it was assigned by matching the DNA to germline references. CDR1 and CDR2 (germline): TSWWSYY, QGS. The CDR3 length is 26 residues. V lost 5 bases, J lost 1 base, and 35 bases stayed unmatched. In DNA, the CDR3 is TGTGCTCTTGGGCATGGAGAGTGCCTTCTTCTGCTAGCTACTGGGGGATACAAATTCTGCACCGATAAACTCATCTTT. Amino acid sequence: CALGHGECLLLLATGGYKFCTDKLIF.

Worth noting for this clone: It may be a read error: a sequence one base away is much more abundant. Other DNA sequences in this specimen translate into the identical CDR3. This chain uses TRDV1 with TRDJ1; TRDD3 matches 12 bases. The J gene is absent in TCRdb and was assigned here via DNA matching to germline. CDR1 and CDR2 (germline): TSWWSYY, QGS. This CDR3 contains 23 residues. The CDR3, as DNA: TGTGCTCTTGGGGTCCGCCCCTTCCTACGATTAATGTACTGGGGGATACACACGGATAAACTCATCTTT. The encoded protein is CALGVRPFLRLMYWGIHTDKLIF.

For this clone: This is likely an artifact of a read error, given a far larger clone one base away. The chain has TRDV1 and TRDJ1, with 9 bases lining up with TRDD3. The J gene is not listed in TCRdb, so it was assigned here from a DNA match to germline. The CDR3 loop spans 24 amino acids. Germline loops: CDR1 TSWWSYY, CDR2 QGS. V was pared by 0 bases and J by 0 bases, with 26 bases of the junction left unmatched. CDR3 region: CALGELSRGHPLGDRRRYTDKLIF. In DNA, the CDR3 is TGTGCTCTTGGGGAACTGTCTAGAGGTCACCCGCTGGGGGATCGAAGAAGGTACACCGATAAACTCATCTTT.

This clone appeared a few times. TCRdb attributes to this sequence the protein of a much larger clone, which differs from the DNA translation at residue 9; a read error is likely, and the protein displayed is translated from the DNA. The chain has TRDV2 and TRDJ1; D remains unclear. Germline V gene sequence: CDR1 GEAIGNYY, CDR2 EKD. V lost 1 base and J lost 9, with 17 bases in between. CDR3 length: 14 amino acids. DNA for the CDR3: TGTGCCTGTGACACTGTAGAGGTCTGGCGGGAACTCATCTTT. This sequence encodes CACDTVEVWRELIF.

Comments on this clone: TCRdb attributes to this sequence the protein of a much larger clone, which differs from the DNA translation at residue 9; a read error is likely, and the protein displayed is translated from the DNA. The V call is TRDV1, the J call TRDJ1; 9 nucleotides agree with TRDD3. The J gene, not given by TCRdb, was assigned here from a germline match of the nucleotide sequence. V trimming: 0 bases; J trimming: 0 bases; junction bases outside the gene matches: 26. From germline, CDR1 is TSWWSYY and CDR2 QGS. The CDR3 sequence is 24 residues long. CDR3 loop: CALGELSRSHPLGDRGRYTDKLIF. CDR3 sequence (DNA): TGTGCTCTTGGGGAACTGTCTAGAAGTCACCCGCTGGGGGATCGAGGAAGGTACACCGATAAACTCATCTTT.

As regards this clone: This likely traces to a read error, being one base from a far larger clone. The rearrangement joins TRDV1 to TRDJ1, with TRDD3 identical over 8 bases. As TCRdb names no J gene, one was assigned here on the basis of a DNA match to germline. V was pared by 0 bases and J by 8 bases, with 32 bases of the junction left unmatched. The germline gives CDR1 TSWWSYY, CDR2 QGS. There are 23 residues in the CDR3. The CDR3 protein is CALGELVTPSSGGYPIFCKKLIF. The CDR3 region has the DNA TGTGCTCTTGGGGAACTAGTCACGCCTTCTTCCGGGGGATATCCCATTTTCTGCAAAAAACTCATCTTT.

Comment on this clone: A far larger clone is a single base away, which makes a read error likely. This chain connects TRDV1 to TRDJ1; TRDD3 is a possible D gene (5 bases). Since TCRdb gives no J gene, matching the DNA to germline was used here to assign it. V was trimmed by 4 bases and J by 0 bases, leaving 36 bases between them. In germline, CDR1 is TSWWSYY, CDR2 QGS. The CDR3 contains 23 residues. The CDR3 sequence: CALGGSRGYRVYAGTKYTDKLIF. The CDR3, as DNA: TGTGCTCTTGGGGGGTCGCGGGGCTATCGGGTATACGCGGGGACTAAGTACACCGATAAACTCATCTTT.

A few counts support this clone. V is TRDV2 and J is TRDJ1; the D is unclear. V lost 5 bases and J 1 base, leaving 16 bases between the germline ends. The CDR3 has 15 residues. In germline, CDR1 is GEAIGNYY, CDR2 EKD. The DNA for the CDR3 is TGTGCCTGTGTCTCCCTTAAGGGGCCCACCGATAAACTCATCTTT. It encodes CACVSLKGPTDKLIF.

This clone is medium-sized (0.01 to 0.1%) by share. The V call is TRDV2, the J call TRDJ1; 7 bases are shared with TRDD3. Germline V gene lookup returns CDR1 GEAIGNYY and CDR2 EKD. The V and J ends lost 3 bases and 1 base, in that order; junction bases with no gene match: 10. This CDR3 comprises 16 residues. The CDR3 bases are TGTGCCTGTGACCCACTGGGGATCGGCCCCACCGATAAACTCATCTTT. This gives the protein CACDPLGIGPTDKLIF.

This clone is labeled medium-sized (0.01 to 0.1%). The rearrangement links TRDV2 to TRDJ1; 12 bases fit TRDD3. The CDR3 consists of 18 residues. V gave up 2 bases and J gave up 2 bases; unmatched junction bases: 11. The germline V gene encodes CDR1 GEAIGNYY and CDR2 EKD. The CDR3 loop is CACDKVLGDTRRTDKLIF. The CDR3 DNA sequence: TGTGCCTGTGACAAGGTACTGGGGGATACTCGGAGGACCGATAAACTCATCTTT.

This clone has more than one count but fewer than ten. A read error likely explains why the TCRdb protein, taken from a much larger clone, differs from this DNA's translation at residue 3; the protein shown is translated from the DNA. The chain uses TRDV2 and TRDJ1; D is unresolved. This CDR3 comprises 14 residues. Germline V gene data show CDR1 as GEAIGNYY and CDR2 as EKD. CDR3 residues: CARDTVEVRRELIF. The DNA for the CDR3 is TGTGCCCGTGACACTGTAGAGGTCAGGCGGGAACTCATCTTT.

In its sample, this clone is hyperexpanded. The sample carries other DNA sequences with the same CDR3. This sequence joins TRDV3 and TRDJ1; 10 bases fit TRDD3. With V trimmed by 1 base and J by 3 bases, 11 bases remained unmatched. Germline lookup yields CDR1 TVYSNPD and CDR2 GDNSRS (reference sequence). The CDR3 covers 16 residues. CDR3 bases: TGTGCCTTTATTGCCGGGGGATACGAGGTACCCGATAAACTCATCTTT. Protein product: CAFIAGGYEVPDKLIF.

This clone showed up just a few times. This sequence is one base from a far larger clone and is likely a read error. V and J are TRDV2 and TRDJ1; 8 bases match TRDD3. This CDR3 has 20 residues. Germline V lookup: CDR1 GEAIGNYY, CDR2 EKD. The CDR3 bases are TGTGCCTATGACACGTTGACCGCTGGGGGACACGGAGGGTCCAACGAAAAACTCATCTTT. Its translation: CAYDTLTAGGHGGSNEKLIF.